This TCR beta chain stems from a study of breast tumors, draining lymph nodes, adjacent tissues. Whole-study findings and limits: The lymph node origin of tumor T cells was framed as consistent with a hypothesis, not demonstrated. Luminal-like breast cancer showed significantly higher tumor–nontumor repertoire similarity than basal-like. Tumors had less TCR diversity than lymph nodes, more than nontumor tissue. Data fit most tumor T cells coming from lymph node, expanding in tumor.

A word on this clonotype: Its antigen is currently unknown. One base away lies a much larger clone, so this may be a sequencing read error. The conserved phenylalanine or tryptophan normally closing the CDR3 is absent here, so this likely arose from a read error.

TCRdb re-derived calls from the multiplex PCR reads in MiXCR, one entry per CDR3 protein. In the table there are 30,000 to 40,000 distinct CDR3 sequences, 36% of which are singletons. There are 15 residues in the CDR3. The germline V and J ends were trimmed by 4 bases and 0 bases, with 13 bases remaining between them. The germline V gene has CDR1 LGHDT and CDR2 YNNKEL (reference sequence). Material: breast tumor tissue. The chain uses TRBV3-1 and TRBJ2-7, with D perhaps TRBD2 (5 bases). The receptor was derived from a female donor with breast cancer. Some clones in this sample may be carry-over from other donors' samples. The DNA for the CDR3 is TGTGCCAGCAGCCGCGGGTCCCAAAGCTCCTACGAGCAGTACCTC. Its protein product is CASSRGSQSSYEQYL.